These 15 T cell receptor beta chains came from one sample sequenced in a study of cytotoxic CD8 clonotypes in ibrutinib-treated CLL. This table comes from immunoSEQ multiplex PCR, and its TCRdb copy is limited to in-frame clones, with some not included. The table has 150,000 or so clones, around 80% seen once; the top ten hold 9.5% to 15%. This sample comprised PBMCs, obtained after 12 months of ibrutinib treatment. The receptor set was obtained from a human donor with chronic lymphocytic leukemia.

This clone was seen just once. The genes are TRBV4-2 and TRBJ2-7; D gene uncertain. Germline assignment: CDR1 LGHNA and CDR2 YNFKEQ. This CDR3 has 15 residues. Trimming removed 3 bases at V and 1 base at J, with 13 bases between. CDR3 bases: TGTGCCAGCAGCCATACAGCCTCCGGTTCCTACGAGCAGTACTTC. Translating gives CASSHTASGSYEQYF.

The rearrangement links TRBV5-1 to TRBJ1-1; tentative D call: TRBD1 (6 bases). The CDR3 consists of 14 residues. CDR1 and CDR2 (germline): SGHRS, YFSETQ. The V end lost 2 bases, the J end lost 4 bases, and 12 bases lay between the germline ends. CDR3 nucleotide sequence: TGCGCCAGCAGCTTTGGAACAGGGAGCACTGAAGCTTTCTTT. Its translation is CASSFGTGSTEAFF.

The V gene is TRBV7-9, the J gene TRBJ1-5; 7 bases agree with TRBD1. The CDR3 length is 12 residues. V shed 1 base, J shed 9 bases, and the junction held 0 bases outside the gene matches. CDR1 and CDR2 (germline): SEHNR, FQNEAQ (reference sequence). As DNA, the CDR3 is TGTGCCAGCAGCTTAGACAGGGGGCCCCAGCATTTT. It yields the protein CASSLDRGPQHF.

The rearrangement links TRBV12-5 to TRBJ2-1; TRBD2 agrees at 7 bases. Germline values: CDR1 LGHNT, CDR2 FRNRAP. With V trimmed by 2 bases and J by 8 bases, 9 bases remained unmatched. The CDR3 consists of 15 residues. The CDR3 region is CASGLPAGRIYEQFF. As DNA, the CDR3 is TGTGCTAGTGGTTTGCCAGCGGGACGAATTTATGAGCAGTTCTTC. The complete variable domain, with remaining parts taken from reference TRBV12-5 and TRBJ2-1, reads DARVTQTPRHKVTEMGQEVTMRCQPILGHNTVFWYRQTMMQGLELLAYFRNRAPLDDSGMPKDRFSAEMPDATLATLKIQPSEPRDSAVYFCASGLPAGRIYEQFFGPGTRLTVL.

The chain employs TRBV5-1 and TRBJ2-3; TRBD2 agrees at 8 bases. Germline CDR1 is SGHRS and CDR2 is YFSETQ. The CDR3 is 14 amino acids. Germline trimming cut 7 bases from V and 5 bases from J; bases unmatched to any gene: 9. CDR3 DNA sequence: TGCGCCAGCCGAGAGAGGCTAGCGGGAGATACGCAGTATTTT. Encoded protein: CASRERLAGDTQYF.

V is TRBV19 and J is TRBJ1-5; tentative D call: TRBD1 (5 bases). This CDR3 is 16 amino acids long. With 3 bases removed from V and 3 bases from J, the gap between germline ends came to 15 bases. Germline CDR1 is LNHDA and CDR2 is SQIVND (reference sequence). The DNA for the CDR3 is TGTGCCAGTAGTATGGGCGGCAGGGCAATCAATCAGCCCCAGCATTTT. Translation: CASSMGGRAINQPQHF.

The chain combines TRBV5-4 with TRBJ2-5; TRBD1 agrees at 12 bases. This CDR3 is 15 amino acids long. With 6 bases clipped from V and 5 bases from J, the junction kept 8 bases outside the gene matches. Germline values: CDR1 SGHNT, CDR2 YYREEE (reference sequence). For the CDR3, the DNA is TGTGCCAGCATCGGGGGGACAGGGGGCGAGGAGACCCAGTACTTC. Translating gives CASIGGTGGEETQYF.

This chain uses TRBV5-1 with TRBJ2-2, with 10 bases lining up with TRBD1. Germline-derived CDR1 and CDR2 are SGHRS and YFSETQ. Losses at the gene ends were 4 bases for V and 11 bases for J; bases not matched to a gene: 11. The CDR3 totals 15 residues. In DNA, the CDR3 is TGCGCCAGCAGCGGACCGGGACAGGGGATGCGAGAGCTGTTTTTT. It codes for CASSGPGQGMRELFF. Looking up the rest from reference TRBV5-1 and TRBJ2-2 gives the full variable domain: KAGVTQTPRYLIKTRGQQVTLSCSPISGHRSVSWYQQTPGQGLQFLFEYFSETQRNKGNFPGRFSGRQFSNSRSEMNVSTLELGDSALYLCASSGPGQGMRELFFGEGSRLTVL.

V and J are TRBV4-1 and TRBJ2-1, with unresolved D. Germline loops: CDR1 MGHRA, CDR2 YSYEKL. V was trimmed by 4 bases and J by 0 bases, leaving 16 bases between them. The CDR3 extends over 17 amino acids. CDR3 loop: CASSLPPARSSYNEQFF. CDR3 DNA: TGCGCCAGCAGCCTTCCCCCCGCTAGGAGCTCCTACAATGAGCAGTTCTTC.

V usage is TRBV27 and J usage is TRBJ2-7, with a possible D match to TRBD1 (6 bases). CDR1 is MNHEY, CDR2 SMNVEV, per germline (reference sequence). The CDR3 length is 13 residues. Trimming shortened V by 4 bases and J by 6 bases, and 13 bases separated the two germline ends. This CDR3 reads CASSSGRGFEQYF. In DNA, the CDR3 is TGTGCCAGCAGTTCGGGTAGGGGGTTCGAGCAGTACTTC.

The gene calls are TRBV4-1 and TRBJ2-7; 8 bases agree with TRBD2. V trimming: 6 bases; J trimming: 3 bases; junction bases outside the gene matches: 7. Germline CDR1 MGHRA, CDR2 YSYEKL. There are 14 residues in the CDR3. The CDR3 here is CASRRLATHYEQYF. CDR3 coding DNA: TGCGCCAGCAGACGACTAGCGACACACTACGAGCAGTACTTC.

The gene calls are TRBV7-9 and TRBJ2-1, with 8 bases identical to TRBD2. Germline V CDR1 and CDR2: SEHNR, FQNEAQ (reference sequence). V shed 1 base and J 4 bases; nucleotides not matched to a gene: 9. The CDR3 extends over 17 amino acids. The CDR3 loop is CASSLGPTSGYYNEQFF. CDR3 DNA: TGTGCCAGCAGCTTAGGCCCAACTAGCGGTTATTACAATGAGCAGTTCTTC.

This rearrangement joins TRBV4-3 to TRBJ1-1; 10 nucleotides match TRBD1. The CDR3 loop spans 16 amino acids. Germline trimming cut 2 bases from V and 7 bases from J; bases unmatched to any gene: 10. The germline V gene has CDR1 LGHNA and CDR2 YSLEER. In nucleotides, the CDR3 is TGCGCCAGCAGCCAAAACCCCGACAGGGGGCAAGTTGAAGCTTTCTTT. It translates to CASSQNPDRGQVEAFF.

CDR3: CASSLAGGTDTQYF. Written as DNA, the CDR3 is TGTGCCAGCAGCCTTGCGGGGGGCACAGATACGCAGTATTTT. The chain recombines TRBV7-6 with TRBJ2-3, with TRBD2 identical over 7 bases. Looked up from germline, CDR1 is SGHVS and CDR2 is FNYEAQ. The V gene end was trimmed by 5 bases and the J gene end by 1 base; junction bases not matched to a gene: 3. The CDR3 covers 14 residues.

The chain links TRBV5-6 to TRBJ1-2, with D possibly TRBD1 on 5 matching bases. Trimming removed 0 bases from V and 3 bases from J, with 24 bases in between. CDR1 is SGHDT, CDR2 YYEEEE, per germline. The CDR3 is made up of 19 amino acids. The DNA of the CDR3 is TGTGCCAGCAGCTTGGCTCTTGGCTCGGGGCCGGGAGGGGACTATGGCTACACCTTC. Amino acid sequence: CASSLALGSGPGGDYGYTF. Drawing the rest from reference TRBV5-6 and TRBJ1-2, the complete variable domain is DAGVTQSPTHLIKTRGQQVTLRCSPKSGHDTVSWYQQALGQGPQFIFQYYEEEERQRGNFPDRFSGHQFPNYSSELNVNALLLGDSALYLCASSLALGSGPGGDYGYTFGSGTRLTVV.